The rows below give T cell receptor beta chains drawn from one sample of a study of cytomegalovirus exposure and HLA in healthy donors. TCRdb's copy holds only in-frame clones and misses some; the assay was immunoSEQ multiplex PCR. This sample lists 170,000 or so clones; its ten largest clones have roughly 2%. The material sequenced was PBMCs. Receptors originate from a man aged 25-45 years in good health and CMV-seronegative. The CDR3 runs from the conserved cysteine through the conserved F or W. Fields, in order: D gene, V gene, J gene, CDR3 DNA, CDR3 protein. D genes are given only for firm matches.

TRBD1	TRBV25-1	TRBJ1-6	TGTGCCAGCAGTGTTTCAGGGGGTGATAATTCACCCCTCCACTTT	CASSVSGGDNSPLHF
TRBD1	TRBV29-1	TRBJ2-2	TGCAGCGTCGACAGGGCCGGGGAGCTGTTTTTT	CSVDRAGELFF
-	TRBV21-1	TRBJ1-1	TGTGCCAGCAGTCAGAAGGGGGAGGGTGTGAACACTGAAGCTTTCTTT	CASSQKGEGVNTEAFF
TRBD1	TRBV7-9	TRBJ2-7	TGTGCCAGCAGCGGGACAGGGTACGAGCAGTACTTC	CASSGTGYEQYF
TRBD2	TRBV30	TRBJ2-7	TGTGCCTGGGGCCCTCCAGGACTAGCGGGAGGGCCCCACGAGCAGTACTTC	CAWGPPGLAGGPHEQYF
-	TRBV5-4	TRBJ2-3	TGTGCCAGCAGCCCCAGGACGGACTCCTGGGGAGATACGCAGTATTTT	CASSPRTDSWGDTQYF
-	TRBV6-1	TRBJ2-6	TGTGCCAGCAGCCCCAGGGTCTCTGGGGCCAACGTCCTGACTTTC	CASSPRVSGANVLTF
-	TRBV5-6	TRBJ1-3	TGTGCCAGCAGCTTGGGGGCATTATCTGGAAACACCATATATTTT	CASSLGALSGNTIYF
TRBD1	TRBV25-1	TRBJ1-1	TGTGCCAGCAGTATGACAGGGGATTCCACTGAAGCTTTCTTT	CASSMTGDSTEAFF
-	TRBV5-1	TRBJ2-1	TGCGCCAGCAGCTTGGGATCGAACAATGGGCAGTTCTTC	CASSLGSNNGQFF
TRBD2	TRBV4-1	TRBJ2-1	TGCGCCAGCAGCCAAGGAAGAAGAGCGGGAGCTTCCTACAATGAGCAGTTCTTC	CASSQGRRAGASYNEQFF
TRBD2	TRBV5-1	TRBJ2-1	TGCGCCAGCGGGACTAGCCATTTCTCCTACAATGAGCAGTTCTTC	CASGTSHFSYNEQFF
-	TRBV5-1	TRBJ1-1	TGCGCCAGCAGCTTGCGAACAGGGTCCTACACTGAAGCTTTCTTT	CASSLRTGSYTEAFF
-	TRBV9	TRBJ2-1	TGTGCCAGCAGCGTAGCTTCGGGGTTCTTCTACAATGAGCAGTTCTTC	CASSVASGFFYNEQFF
TRBD2	TRBV2	TRBJ2-7	TGTGCCAGCAGACCAGCGGGATCGCGCGAGCAGTACTTC	CASRPAGSREQYF
TRBD2	TRBV4-1	TRBJ2-3	TGCGCCAGCAGCCAACTCCCCGGTGCTAGCGGGAGCACAGATACGCAGTATTTT	CASSQLPGASGSTDTQYF
TRBD2	TRBV5-1	TRBJ2-3	TGCGCCAGCACCCAATCGGCCGCGGGAGGACGCACAGATACGCAGTATTTT	CASTQSAAGGRTDTQYF
-	TRBV7-2	TRBJ1-6	TGTGCCAGCAGCCCCCGCGACTATAATTCACCCCTCCACTTT	CASSPRDYNSPLHF
TRBD1	TRBV15	TRBJ1-5	TGTGCCACCAGCTCCAGGGGGGACAATCAGCCCCAGCATTTT	CATSSRGDNQPQHF
-	TRBV7-3	TRBJ2-1	TGTGCCAGCAGCTTAACGACGGACAGTTCGGATGAGCAGTTCTTC	CASSLTTDSSDEQFF
TRBD1	TRBV7-2	TRBJ1-2	TGTGCCAGCAGATTCCAGGGGGCTGACTATGGCTACACCTTC	CASRFQGADYGYTF
TRBD1	TRBV7-2	TRBJ1-5	TGTGCCAGCAGCTTAGTACAGGGGGCACAGCCCCAGCATTTT	CASSLVQGAQPQHF
-	TRBV4-1	TRBJ1-5	TGCGCCAGCAGCCCCAGGACAGACAATCAGCCCCAGCATTTT	CASSPRTDNQPQHF
-	TRBV6-6	TRBJ2-7	TGTGCCAGCACCGTATCTAGACTAACCTACGAGCAGTACTTC	CASTVSRLTYEQYF
-	TRBV7-2	TRBJ1-5	TGTGCCAGCAGCTTTGGGCAGACGCGAAATCAGCCCCAGCATTTT	CASSFGQTRNQPQHF
TRBD1	TRBV4-2	TRBJ2-4	TGTGCCAGCAGCCAAGTTACCTCAGGGGGCGCGGGCAACATTCAGTACTTC	CASSQVTSGGAGNIQYF
-	TRBV15	TRBJ1-4	TGTGCCACCAGCAGAGCAAAATTACAGGAAAAACTGTTTTTT	CATSRAKLQEKLFF
TRBD1	TRBV28	TRBJ1-2	TGTGCCAGCAGTTTGCGAGGGGGCTTGACTGGCTACACCTTC	CASSLRGGLTGYTF
TRBD2	TRBV5-4	TRBJ2-1	TGTGCCAGCAGCTTGGCAGCGGGAAAGGACTATGAGCAGTTCTTC	CASSLAAGKDYEQFF
-	TRBV6-5	TRBJ1-5	TGTGCCAGCAGTTACGACAGATTCAATCAGCCCCAGCATTTT	CASSYDRFNQPQHF
-	TRBV27	TRBJ1-5	TGTGCCAGCAGTTTAAGGTTAGGGGCAGGGGATAGCAATCAGCCCCAGCATTTT	CASSLRLGAGDSNQPQHF
-	TRBV11-3	TRBJ1-6	TGTGCCAGCAGCTGGAGCTCCTATAATTCACCCCTCCACTTT	CASSWSSYNSPLHF
-	TRBV28	TRBJ2-7	TGTGCCAGCAGTTTCACCTATTTCACGGAGCAGTACTTC	CASSFTYFTEQYF
-	TRBV14	TRBJ1-1	TGTGCCAGCAGCCAAGATCCGAGAGGGTGGGGTGCTTTCTTT	CASSQDPRGWGAFF
-	TRBV7-9	TRBJ1-1	TGTGCCAGCAGCTTAGGCCGCGGGGGCACTGAAGCTTTCTTT	CASSLGRGGTEAFF
-	TRBV5-1	TRBJ2-2	TGCGCCAGTCAAACCCGACAGGACTCGGGGACCGGGGAGCTGTTTTTT	CASQTRQDSGTGELFF
-	TRBV11-2	TRBJ1-2	TGTGCCAGCAGCATGACAGTCTATGGCTACACCTTC	CASSMTVYGYTF
-	TRBV5-4	TRBJ1-1	TGTGCCAGCAGCTTCGGTGCGGAGAACACTGAAGCTTTCTTT	CASSFGAENTEAFF
-	TRBV2	TRBJ2-5	TGTGCCAGCAGGACTAACCAAGAGACCCAGTACTTC	CASRTNQETQYF
-	TRBV6-5	TRBJ2-2	TGTGCCAGCAGTTACCCACAGGCTTGGACCGGGGAGCTGTTTTTT	CASSYPQAWTGELFF
-	TRBV11-2	TRBJ1-5	TGTGCCAGCAGCCCGGACACGAGCAATCAGCCCCAGCATTTT	CASSPDTSNQPQHF
TRBD1	TRBV6-1	TRBJ1-1	TGTGCCAGCAGTGGATATGACAGGGGGCAGATTGAAGCTTTCTTT	CASSGYDRGQIEAFF
-	TRBV5-6	TRBJ2-1	TGTGCCAGCAGCTTGTTGGGTAGGGGTACCTACTACAATGAGCAGTTCTTC	CASSLLGRGTYYNEQFF
-	TRBV7-9	TRBJ1-5	TGTGCCAGCAGCCGCGAGACTCATCAGCCCCAGCATTTT	CASSRETHQPQHF